The rows below give T cell receptor beta chains drawn from one sample of a study of OX40 agonist ivuxolimab in advanced cancers. Method: immunoSEQ multiplex PCR; TCRdb's copy keeps in-frame clones and lacks some. In the table there are approximately 23,000 clones, approximately 86% of which are singletons. Specimen: CD4+ or CD8+ T cells sorted from blood, collected in a trial of the OX40 agonist ivuxolimab. The receptors here all came from an adult with an advanced solid tumor such as melanoma, head and neck, liver or kidney cancer. Each CDR3 is given with its conserved first and last residue. Fields, in order: CDR3 protein, CDR3 DNA, clone size, J gene, D gene, CDR3 length, V gene. D genes are given only for firm matches. For some rows the clone size is stated as once, few or many, or as a class when expanded; others skip it.

CASSHDMRGSGGEQFF,TGTGCCAGCAGCCATGATATGCGGGGGTCTGGGGGTGAGCAGTTCTTC,NA,TRBJ2-1,TRBD2,16,TRBV14
CASSDTGVYGYTF,TGTGCCAGCAGTGACACAGGGGTCTATGGCTACACCTTC,NA,TRBJ1-2,TRBD1,13,TRBV6-1
CASSSEGRYNEQFF,TGCGCCAGCAGTTCGGAGGGTCGGTACAATGAGCAGTTCTTC,NA,TRBJ2-1,NA,14,TRBV10-1
CAWRGQYNEQFF,TGTGCCTGGAGGGGCCAATACAATGAGCAGTTCTTC,NA,TRBJ2-1,NA,12,TRBV30
CASSLGVGDNEQFF,TGTGCCAGCAGTTTGGGGGTGGGGGACAATGAGCAGTTCTTC,NA,TRBJ2-1,NA,14,TRBV27
CASSNALDSTYEQYF,TGTGCCAGTAGTAATGCTTTGGACAGCACCTACGAGCAGTACTTC,NA,TRBJ2-7,NA,15,TRBV19
CASSLIPRDTDTQYF,TGTGCCAGCAGCTTGATTCCCCGGGACACAGATACGCAGTATTTT,NA,TRBJ2-3,NA,15,TRBV5-4
CASSLSPASGLLTDTQYF,TGTGCCAGCAGCTTAAGCCCCGCTAGCGGGTTACTCACAGATACGCAGTATTTT,NA,TRBJ2-3,TRBD2,18,TRBV7-3
CASSIDGWREKQETQYF,TGTGCCAGTAGTATAGATGGGTGGCGGGAGAAACAAGAGACCCAGTACTTC,NA,TRBJ2-5,TRBD2,17,TRBV19
CASSLAFDTSYEQYF,TGTGCCAGCAGCTTAGCCTTCGACACCTCCTACGAGCAGTACTTC,once,TRBJ2-7,NA,15,TRBV11-2
CAISVTGSGYEQYF,TGTGCCATCAGTGTCACAGGGTCAGGCTACGAGCAGTACTTC,NA,TRBJ2-7,NA,14,TRBV10-3
CASSSHMRERNQETQYF,TGTGCCAGCAGTTCACACATGAGGGAGAGGAACCAAGAGACCCAGTACTTC,NA,TRBJ2-5,NA,17,TRBV28
CASSFTTTSGSYNEQFF,TGTGCCAGCAGTTTTACAACAACTAGCGGGAGTTACAATGAGCAGTTCTTC,NA,TRBJ2-1,TRBD2,17,TRBV27
CSVVGGQVGEQYF,TGCAGCGTTGTGGGGGGACAGGTTGGGGAGCAGTACTTC,NA,TRBJ2-7,TRBD1,13,TRBV29-1
CASRRTSGDNEQFF,TGTGCCAGCAGGCGGACTAGCGGAGACAATGAGCAGTTCTTC,NA,TRBJ2-1,TRBD2,14,TRBV7-9
CASSQENSASYNEQFF,TGCGCCAGCAGCCAAGAAAACTCCGCCTCATACAATGAGCAGTTCTTC,once,TRBJ2-1,NA,16,TRBV4-1
CASSFGTYNEQFF,TGTGCCAGCAGCTTTGGGACCTACAATGAGCAGTTCTTC,NA,TRBJ2-1,NA,13,TRBV5-4
CASSIAGDTYEQYF,TGTGCCAGTAGTATAGCGGGCGATACCTACGAGCAGTACTTC,NA,TRBJ2-7,NA,14,TRBV19
CASSLRQGMNTEAFF,TGTGCCAGCAGCCTACGACAGGGGATGAACACTGAAGCTTTCTTT,NA,TRBJ1-1,TRBD1,15,TRBV7-6
CASSWRLQGAGELFF,TGTGCCAGCAGTTGGCGGCTCCAAGGGGCCGGGGAGCTGTTTTTT,NA,TRBJ2-2,NA,15,TRBV6-5
CASSDSTTDTQYF,TGTGCCAGCAGTGACTCGACTACAGATACGCAGTATTTT,once,TRBJ2-3,NA,13,TRBV6-4
CASSRGQVYEQYF,TGTGCCAGCAGCCGTGGACAGGTCTACGAGCAGTACTTC,few,TRBJ2-7,TRBD1,13,TRBV2
CASSLKGSDTQYF,TGTGCCAGCAGCTTAAAGGGATCAGATACGCAGTATTTT,few,TRBJ2-3,NA,13,TRBV7-3
CASNPGSYNYGYTF,TGTGCCAGCAACCCAGGGAGTTATAACTATGGCTACACCTTC,NA,TRBJ1-2,NA,14,TRBV5-6
CASSLVGGLADTQYF,TGTGCCAGCAGTTTAGTCGGGGGGTTGGCAGATACGCAGTATTTT,NA,TRBJ2-3,TRBD2,15,TRBV27
CACDRGTYGYTF,TGTGCCTGTGACAGGGGGACCTATGGCTACACCTTC,NA,TRBJ1-2,TRBD1,12,TRBV30
CASSLIGTGDLEQYF,TGTGCCAGCAGCTTGATCGGGACAGGGGACCTCGAGCAGTACTTC,NA,TRBJ2-7,TRBD1,15,TRBV5-4
CASRSQGLGTEAFF,TGTGCCAGCAGAAGTCAGGGGTTAGGGACTGAAGCTTTCTTT,NA,TRBJ1-1,NA,14,TRBV5-4
CSVEGGTSYGYTF,TGCAGCGTTGAGGGGGGGACCTCCTATGGCTACACCTTC,NA,TRBJ1-2,NA,13,TRBV29-1
CASSLSGGAGETQYF,TGTGCCAGCAGCTTGTCCGGCGGAGCGGGGGAGACCCAGTACTTC,NA,TRBJ2-5,TRBD2,15,TRBV5-8
CASSQHASDTNTGELFF,TGCGCCAGCAGCCAACACGCTAGCGACACGAACACCGGGGAGCTGTTTTTT,NA,TRBJ2-2,NA,17,TRBV4-3
CASSGTGVEPQHF,TGTGCCAGTAGCGGGACAGGGGTGGAGCCCCAGCATTTT,NA,TRBJ1-5,TRBD1,13,TRBV19